One and the same sample provided the 15 T cell receptor beta chains below, sequenced in a study of blood T cell repertoires in COVID-19. Measured with immunoSEQ multiplex PCR; TCRdb has only the in-frame clones, and not every one. There are about 140,000 clones in the sample; over 75% occur only once, and roughly a tenth lies in the top ten. Sequencing was done on a sample of peripheral blood. All receptors derive from a man in his 60s with active or convalescent COVID-19.

This chain joins TRBV30 and TRBJ2-2; TRBD2 agrees at 13 bases. V shed 7 bases, J shed 9 bases, and the junction held 17 bases outside the gene matches. From germline, CDR1 is GTSNPN and CDR2 SVGIG (reference sequence). The CDR3 has 17 residues. CDR3: CALGHTRTSGSSRELFF. DNA of the CDR3: TGTGCCTTGGGACATACTCGGACTAGCGGGAGTTCCAGGGAGCTGTTTTTT. The whole variable domain, filled in from reference TRBV30 and TRBJ2-2, reads SQTIHQWPATLVQPVGSPLSLECTVEGTSNPNLYWYRQAAGRGLQLLFYSVGIGQISSEVPQNLSASRPQDRQFILSSKKLLLSDSGFYLCALGHTRTSGSSRELFFGEGSRLTVL.

The chain uses TRBV13 and TRBJ2-7; 13 nucleotides line up with TRBD2. The CDR3 covers 15 residues. CDR1 PRHDT and CDR2 FYEKMQ come from the germline V gene (reference sequence). V gave up 4 bases and J gave up 5 bases; unmatched junction bases: 5. The CDR3 bases are TGTGCCAGCAGCTCCGGACTAGCGGGAGTTAACGAGCAGTACTTC. This sequence encodes CASSSGLAGVNEQYF.

The chain couples TRBV9 to TRBJ2-1, with 8 bases aligning to TRBD2. Germline V gives CDR1 SGDLS, CDR2 YYNGEE. This CDR3 has 16 amino acids. The ends lost 4 bases at V and 0 bases at J; junction bases unmatched: 6. CDR3 coding DNA: TGTGCCAGCAGCTTAGGGACTAGAAACTCCTACAATGAGCAGTTCTTC. Protein: CASSLGTRNSYNEQFF.

DNA of the CDR3: TGTGCCAGCAGTTTAGCGGGAGCTCGGAATGAGCAGTTCTTC. Protein product: CASSLAGARNEQFF. The chain recombines TRBV28 with TRBJ2-1; the match to TRBD2 covers 7 bases. The germline gives CDR1 MDHEN, CDR2 SYDVKM. V lost 2 bases, J lost 7 bases, and 5 bases stayed unmatched. The CDR3 loop spans 14 amino acids.

V and J are TRBV4-1 and TRBJ2-6; TRBD1 aligns across 10 bases. V shed 6 bases, J shed 0 bases, and the junction held 5 bases outside the gene matches. The CDR3 is made up of 17 amino acids. Germline V gene sequence: CDR1 MGHRA, CDR2 YSYEKL. DNA of the CDR3: TGCGCCAGCAGTCATAGGACAGGGGGCTCTGGGGCCAACGTCCTGACTTTC. Its protein product is CASSHRTGGSGANVLTF.

The chain joins TRBV4-1 to TRBJ2-1, with a weak D call TRBD1 (5 bases). This CDR3 has 15 residues. Trimming removed 1 base at V and 3 bases at J, with 10 bases between. Germline loops: CDR1 MGHRA, CDR2 YSYEKL. In DNA form, the CDR3 reads TGCGCCAGCAGCCAAGGGAAGGGGTACTACAATGAGCAGTTCTTC. Residues: CASSQGKGYYNEQFF.

This clone has just a few counts. This chain connects TRBV9 to TRBJ2-2; 9 bases are a match to TRBD2. V gave up 0 bases and J gave up 5 bases; unmatched junction bases: 5. Germline V gives CDR1 SGDLS, CDR2 YYNGEE. The CDR3 consists of 16 residues. CDR3 sequence: CASSVALAGSTGELFF. The CDR3 DNA reads TGTGCCAGCAGCGTAGCGCTAGCGGGGAGTACCGGGGAGCTGTTTTTT.

The CDR3 DNA reads TGTGCCAGCAGCTTATCCCCTTTTACCGGCGGGGAGCTGTTTTTT. Translating it yields CASSLSPFTGGELFF. V is TRBV11-3 and J is TRBJ2-2; D call uncertain. Between the trimmed V and J ends, which lost 2 bases and 7 bases, there was a span of 14 bases. CDR1 SGHNT and CDR2 YENEEA come from the germline V gene. The CDR3 consists of 15 residues.

This chain joins TRBV14 and TRBJ1-1, with D uncertain. This CDR3 comprises 14 residues. V lost 1 base and J lost 4, with 10 bases in between. Germline V lookup: CDR1 SGHDN, CDR2 FVKESK. This CDR3 reads CASSQVASRTEAFF. For the CDR3, the DNA is TGTGCCAGCAGCCAAGTTGCGAGTCGCACTGAAGCTTTCTTT.

The rearrangement joins TRBV28 to TRBJ2-1; TRBD2 aligns across 12 bases. Losses at the gene ends were 2 bases for V and 9 bases for J; bases not matched to a gene: 8. The CDR3 loop spans 16 amino acids. Germline assignment: CDR1 MDHEN and CDR2 SYDVKM. CDR3 region: CASSLGLSSGRAEQFF. The CDR3 DNA reads as TGTGCCAGCAGTTTAGGGCTCTCTAGCGGGAGGGCTGAGCAGTTCTTC.

By sample share, this clone is large (0.1 to 1%). This chain connects TRBV9 to TRBJ1-1, with TRBD1 identical over 10 bases. The CDR3 sequence is 16 residues long. V shed 0 bases, J shed 4 bases, and the junction held 6 bases outside the gene matches. Germline assignment: CDR1 SGDLS and CDR2 YYNGEE. The CDR3 region has the DNA TGTGCCAGCAGCGTAGAGGGGACAGGGGTTGGCACTGAAGCTTTCTTT. This codes for CASSVEGTGVGTEAFF.

This chain uses TRBV4-1 with TRBJ1-3; D gene ambiguous. Between the trimmed V and J ends, which lost 0 bases and 5 bases, there was a span of 8 bases. The CDR3 loop spans 14 amino acids. In germline, CDR1 is MGHRA, CDR2 YSYEKL. CDR3 amino acids: CASSQDGSRNTIYF. Written as DNA, the CDR3 is TGCGCCAGCAGCCAAGATGGCAGTAGAAACACCATATATTTT.

V usage is TRBV28 and J usage is TRBJ1-2; D not resolved. Germline CDR1 is MDHEN and CDR2 is SYDVKM. The CDR3 totals 14 residues. V lost 2 bases and J 4 bases, leaving 11 bases between the germline ends. CDR3 sequence (DNA): TGTGCCAGCAGTTTAATCACAGCATCCTATGGCTACACCTTC. It yields the protein CASSLITASYGYTF.

V and J are TRBV28 and TRBJ2-7, with a possible D match to TRBD2 (6 bases). There are 14 residues in the CDR3. The V gene's germline CDR1 is MDHEN and CDR2 SYDVKM. V lost 7 bases, J lost 5 bases, and 18 bases lay in between. The CDR3 here is CASTTNGRGNEQYF. CDR3 DNA: TGTGCCAGCACCACGAACGGGCGGGGTAACGAGCAGTACTTC.

The chain has TRBV9 and TRBJ2-1; 9 bases are shared with TRBD2. J lost 5 bases, V lost 0 bases, and 3 bases had no gene match. The CDR3 sequence is 15 residues long. From germline, CDR1 is SGDLS and CDR2 YYNGEE. The CDR3 DNA reads as TGTGCCAGCAGCGTAGAGGGACTAGCTGACAATGAGCAGTTCTTC. It is translated as CASSVEGLADNEQFF.